This record looks at one T cell receptor beta chain sequence and its context. The antigen is undetermined. In each case, RNA was isolated and then reverse transcribed into cDNA as the sequencing template. TCRdb's copy holds only in-frame clones and misses some; the assay was immunoSEQ multiplex PCR. The data hold 110,000 to 150,000 clones, with about four fifths observed a single time. Treatment noted: oral pan-JAK inhibitor, 5-10 mg twice daily. Lesional scalp tissue (obtained by punch biopsy) and peripheral blood were collected from alopecia areata patients. CD4+ and CD8+ T cells were sorted from PBMCs stained for CD3, CD4 and CD8. The sample originates from a study of CD8+ T cells in alopecia areata. Study-level points and caveats: Clonality in the scalp and expanded CD8+ clones ranked among the top 100 were significantly decreased by tofacitinib.

The V and J ends lost 5 bases and 8 bases, in that order; junction bases with no gene match: 13. The germline V gene encodes CDR1 SEHNR and CDR2 FQNEAQ (reference sequence). The CDR3 loop spans 17 amino acids. This sequence joins TRBV7-9 and TRBJ2-4; 12 bases align to TRBD1. Sequenced here: CD8+ T cells sorted from blood, sampled at week 4, from a patient treated with tofacitinib. This clonotype was sampled from a human donor with alopecia areata. This CDR3 reads CASSRSPGQGAGDIQYF. For the CDR3, the DNA is TGTGCCAGCAGCCGATCCCCGGGACAGGGGGCCGGGGACATTCAGTACTTC.